Given below is one TCR beta chain in context. What this receptor recognizes is not known. Per-nucleotide qualities are absent, and no much larger clonotype sits a single base away. The sample is drawn from a study of T-cell memory formation after mild COVID-19 (dated by TCRdb to about 2021). Looking at the study overall: TCR sequence clusters from the two donors were largely donor specific. T-cell clones expanding and contracting after mild COVID-19 in two donors were tracked by longitudinal TCRalpha and TCRbeta repertoire sequencing. Two young, previously healthy adult volunteers made up the cohort, one male and one female.

Ficoll-Paque density gradient centrifugation was the method used to isolate PBMCs. TCRdb records Illumina NovaSeq 6000 as the sequencer. TCRalpha and TCRbeta cDNA libraries were built by 5'RACE with constant-segment primers, adding sample barcodes and unique molecular identifiers. RNA was extracted from every sample with Trizol reagent. The libraries were amplified in two PCR steps, and the second step added a second sample barcode and Illumina TruSeq adapters. Sequencing of libraries was performed on an Illumina NovaSeq with 2 x 150 bp paired-end reads. Per the original workflow: Demultiplexing of reads and collapsing into UMI-guided consensus sequences were performed with migec v1.2.7. Using mixcr v2.1.11, UMI consensuses were aligned to TRA and TRB V and J templates and then assembled into clonotypes. A clonotype was counted as expanded or contracted only when both edgeR and NoisET called the clonotype significant, with the noise models trained on biological replicates. For edgeR calls, the cutoffs were a false discovery rate-adjusted p below 0.01 and a log2 fold-change threshold of 1. PCA with hierarchical clustering of max-normalized trajectories of the 1000 most abundant clonotypes was used as exploratory dynamics analysis. Separately sequenced CD4+ and CD8+ repertoires were used to assign a CD4 or CD8 phenotype to each responding clone. TCRdb itself trimmed the public reads at Q25 with fastp, ran MiXCR and retained productive beta chains. One record per CDR3 amino acid sequence lists the most common genes and DNA. These V and J calls originate from TCRdb's pipeline instead of the authors' own analysis. Across this sample there are 110,000 to 150,000 distinct CDR3 sequences, with under 30% seen only once. The ten largest clones take up approximately 25% of the sample.

Study-level results and caveats: The study covered only a couple of mild cases, and larger cohorts including severe cases with pre-infection samples were considered necessary. Some responding clones were detected in pre-infection memory, which suggested that pre-existing cross-reactive memory T cells had joined the SARS-CoV-2 response. From day 15 to 85, contracting clones showed balanced CD4/CD8 phenotypes, whereas a second wave of clones that expanded from day 15 to 37 leaned towards CD4+. Whether the second-wave clones peaking on day 37 were SARS-CoV-2 specific was not confirmed. Contracting CD4+ clones turned up mainly in the CM and EM memory subsets, whereas EMRA was where CD8+ clones were enriched.

The CDR3 numbers 14 residues from cysteine through phenylalanine. Here the CDR3 DNA is all that survives: 42 bases in frame from base 1. Unmatched junction bases come to 3, with V trimmed by 7 bases and J by 0 bases. The germline V gene (reference sequence) gives CDR1 as MNHNY and CDR2 as SVGAGI. This sequence uses TRBV6-6 and TRBJ2-7; TRBD2 lines up with 10 middle nucleotides. The material sequenced was PBMCs or a T cell subset sorted from them (not recorded which). This clonotype was obtained from an adult woman who had mild COVID-19 (a few samples of this study predate the infection). The sample titles of this study are shuffled in the database, so cell type and time point are left out; the donor was told from shared clones. The CDR3 in this case is CASTGLADSYEQYF. The bases read TGTGCCAGCACCGGACTAGCGGACTCCTACGAGCAGTACTTC.